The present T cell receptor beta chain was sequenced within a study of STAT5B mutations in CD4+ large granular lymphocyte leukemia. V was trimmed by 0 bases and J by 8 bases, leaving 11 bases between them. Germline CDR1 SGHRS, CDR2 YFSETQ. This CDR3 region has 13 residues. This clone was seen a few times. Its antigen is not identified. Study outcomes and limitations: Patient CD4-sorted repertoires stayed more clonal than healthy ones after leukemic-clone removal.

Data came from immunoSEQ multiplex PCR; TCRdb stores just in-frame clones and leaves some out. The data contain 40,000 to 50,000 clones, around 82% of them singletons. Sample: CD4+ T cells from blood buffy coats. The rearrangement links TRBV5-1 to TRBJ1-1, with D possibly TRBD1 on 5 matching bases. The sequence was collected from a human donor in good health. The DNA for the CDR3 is TGCGCCAGCAGCTTGGAGGGGTACAGCGAAGCTTTCTTT. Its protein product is CASSLEGYSEAFF.